This is a list of T cell receptor beta chains from one sample in a study of cytomegalovirus exposure and HLA in healthy donors. Clones were sequenced by immunoSEQ multiplex PCR, and TCRdb holds only the in-frame ones, with some missing. The data show some 84,000 clones, about three quarters seen once. Sequencing used PBMCs. The receptors originated from a boy under 18 in good health and CMV-seronegative. The CDR3 runs from the conserved cysteine through the conserved F or W. The D gene is left open where the match is weak. Clone sizes are given selectively: once, few, many, or a class where the clone is expanded.

abundance	v_gene	j_gene	d_gene	CDR3aa	CDR3nt
-	TRBV10-3	TRBJ2-1	TRBD2	CAISVAGGKNEQFF	TGTGCCATCAGCGTAGCGGGAGGGAAAAATGAGCAGTTCTTC
-	TRBV7-2	TRBJ2-1	TRBD1	CASSDPGTEPYNEQFF	TGTGCCAGCAGTGACCCCGGGACAGAGCCCTACAATGAGCAGTTCTTC
few	TRBV10-3	TRBJ2-3	-	CAISESKIADTDTQYF	TGTGCCATCAGTGAGTCGAAAATAGCGGACACAGATACGCAGTATTTT
once	TRBV28	TRBJ2-7	TRBD1	CASSLDFPGQGAYEQYF	TGTGCCAGCAGTTTGGACTTTCCGGGACAGGGGGCCTACGAGCAGTACTTC
-	TRBV6-5	TRBJ2-3	TRBD2	CASKGGGGADTQYF	TGTGCTTCCAAAGGTGGGGGAGGGGCAGATACGCAGTATTTT
few	TRBV7-3	TRBJ2-1	-	CASSMTNNEQFF	TGTGCCAGCAGCATGACTAACAATGAGCAGTTCTTC
-	TRBV19	TRBJ1-1	TRBD1	CASSLDRGLDEAFF	TGTGCCAGTAGCCTCGACAGGGGGCTCGATGAAGCTTTCTTT
few	TRBV27	TRBJ1-1	-	CASSSDRNTEAFF	TGTGCCAGCAGTTCCGACAGGAACACTGAAGCTTTCTTT
-	TRBV13	TRBJ2-5	-	CATNRVSGQETQYF	TGTGCCACCAACCGGGTGAGCGGGCAAGAGACCCAGTACTTC
-	TRBV5-1	TRBJ1-6	TRBD1	CASSSFGGQNSPLHF	TGCGCCAGCAGCTCTTTTGGGGGACAGAATTCACCCCTCCACTTT
-	TRBV7-9	TRBJ2-7	-	CASSFDQGNEQYF	TGTGCCAGCAGCTTCGATCAGGGGAACGAGCAGTACTTC
once	TRBV29-1	TRBJ1-5	-	CSVGGASNQPQHF	TGCAGCGTCGGGGGAGCCAGCAATCAGCCCCAGCATTTT
-	TRBV6-6	TRBJ2-7	TRBD1	CASSSTGGSYEQYF	TGTGCCAGCAGTTCGACAGGGGGCTCCTACGAGCAGTACTTC
-	TRBV15	TRBJ2-1	TRBD1	CATSGRTGLTASSYNEQFF	TGTGCCACCAGCGGCCGGACAGGGCTAACGGCTAGCTCCTACAATGAGCAGTTCTTC
few	TRBV9	TRBJ1-2	-	CASSVELLGGYTF	TGTGCCAGCAGCGTAGAACTTCTTGGTGGCTACACCTTC
-	TRBV7-9	TRBJ2-3	TRBD1	CASSSQGDSTDTQYF	TGTGCCAGCAGCTCCCAGGGGGACAGCACAGATACGCAGTATTTT
few	TRBV30	TRBJ2-1	TRBD2	CAWSAGLAGEDEQFF	TGTGCCTGGAGTGCAGGACTAGCGGGAGAGGATGAGCAGTTCTTC
few	TRBV5-1	TRBJ2-7	TRBD2	CASSSGGAGGSYEQYF	TGCGCCAGCAGCTCGGGTGGGGCCGGGGGGAGCTACGAGCAGTACTTC
-	TRBV2	TRBJ1-3	-	CASRSGVGNTIYF	TGTGCCAGCAGGTCCGGGGTTGGAAACACCATATATTTT
-	TRBV29-1	TRBJ2-1	TRBD1	CSTFPPGQGGFSEQFF	TGCAGCACGTTCCCTCCGGGACAGGGAGGTTTCAGTGAGCAGTTCTTC
-	TRBV29-1	TRBJ1-2	-	CSGGQPAPLYGYTF	TGCAGCGGAGGACAGCCAGCCCCTCTCTATGGCTACACCTTC
once	TRBV28	TRBJ2-7	TRBD1	CASSSPGQSYEQYF	TGTGCCAGCAGTTCCCCGGGACAGAGCTACGAGCAGTACTTC
-	TRBV12-2	TRBJ1-2	-	CASRRRFRQNYGYTF	TGTGCAAGTCGCCGTCGGTTCAGGCAAAACTATGGCTACACCTTC
-	TRBV13	TRBJ2-5	TRBD1	CASSLRQGAETQYF	TGTGCCAGCAGCCTCCGACAGGGGGCAGAGACCCAGTACTTC
-	TRBV4-1	TRBJ2-1	-	CASSQGRGSYNEQFF	TGCGCCAGCAGCCAAGGGAGGGGATCCTACAATGAGCAGTTCTTC
-	TRBV9	TRBJ1-5	-	CASNFAGEENQPQHF	TGTGCCAGCAACTTCGCAGGGGAAGAAAATCAGCCCCAGCATTTT
-	TRBV10-1	TRBJ2-1	TRBD2	CASSETITSGEVDNEQFF	TGCGCCAGCAGTGAGACTATCACTAGCGGGGAGGTCGACAATGAGCAGTTCTTC
-	TRBV2	TRBJ2-1	-	CASLVESSNEQFF	TGTGCCAGCCTAGTTGAGTCCAGCAATGAGCAGTTCTTC
-	TRBV18	TRBJ2-3	-	CASSPYAGRLDTQYF	TGTGCCAGCTCACCATACGCGGGCCGCTTGGATACGCAGTATTTT
-	TRBV7-2	TRBJ2-7	-	CASSLENLGRYF	TGTGCCAGCAGCTTAGAAAATCTAGGTCGGTACTTC
few	TRBV25-1	TRBJ1-2	TRBD1	CASSGLTGGIGYTF	TGTGCCAGCAGTGGCCTGACAGGGGGCATTGGCTACACCTTC
-	TRBV6-1	TRBJ1-5	TRBD1	CASSSGTGLYQPQHF	TGTGCCAGCAGCTCCGGGACAGGGCTTTATCAGCCCCAGCATTTT
-	TRBV4-3	TRBJ2-7	TRBD2	CASSQALRLAGYEQYF	TGCGCCAGCAGCCAAGCTTTAAGGCTAGCGGGCTACGAGCAGTACTTC
once	TRBV7-6	TRBJ2-1	TRBD2	CASSVQTSGGYNEQFF	TGTGCCAGCAGCGTCCAGACTAGCGGGGGGTACAATGAGCAGTTCTTC
-	TRBV7-2	TRBJ1-4	-	CASSFSGGRNEKLFF	TGTGCCAGCAGCTTTTCCGGGGGGCGAAATGAAAAACTGTTTTTT
-	TRBV6-5	TRBJ1-5	-	CASSPRGQPNQPQHF	TGTGCCAGCAGTCCGCGAGGACAGCCAAATCAGCCCCAGCATTTT
-	TRBV10-3	TRBJ1-3	TRBD1	CAIREAGTGGSGNTIYF	TGTGCCATCAGGGAAGCCGGGACAGGGGGCTCTGGAAACACCATATATTTT
-	TRBV28	TRBJ1-4	TRBD1	CASSTGGQGEKLFF	TGTGCCAGCAGCACAGGGGGCCAAGGTGAAAAACTGTTTTTT
-	TRBV29-1	TRBJ2-3	-	CSVDKQKLSTDTQYF	TGCAGCGTAGACAAACAGAAACTTAGCACAGATACGCAGTATTTT
few	TRBV27	TRBJ2-6	-	CASSLSGANVLTF	TGTGCCAGCTCCCTCTCTGGGGCCAACGTCCTGACTTTC
-	TRBV15	TRBJ2-7	-	CATSTPRTWGYEQYF	TGTGCCACCAGCACACCGAGGACATGGGGCTACGAGCAGTACTTC